The present entry profiles one T cell receptor (beta chain) with its context. Data came from immunoSEQ multiplex PCR; TCRdb stores just in-frame clones and leaves some out. Of 87,000 or so clones listed, 80% to 90% are singletons. The sample comes from a study of blood T cell repertoires in COVID-19. The V gene lost 4 bases and the J gene lost 2 bases, with 15 bases spanning the gap. Germline V gene lookup returns CDR1 SGDLS and CDR2 YYNGEE. The CDR3 extends over 15 amino acids. The sequenced sample was peripheral blood. The V call is TRBV9, the J call TRBJ2-5, with D maybe TRBD1 (7 bases). The receptor's source is a man older than 75 with acute or convalescent COVID-19. CDR3 in amino acids: CASSPEGTVQETQYF. The CDR3 coding sequence is TGTGCCAGCAGCCCGGAGGGGACAGTTCAAGAGACCCAGTACTTC.